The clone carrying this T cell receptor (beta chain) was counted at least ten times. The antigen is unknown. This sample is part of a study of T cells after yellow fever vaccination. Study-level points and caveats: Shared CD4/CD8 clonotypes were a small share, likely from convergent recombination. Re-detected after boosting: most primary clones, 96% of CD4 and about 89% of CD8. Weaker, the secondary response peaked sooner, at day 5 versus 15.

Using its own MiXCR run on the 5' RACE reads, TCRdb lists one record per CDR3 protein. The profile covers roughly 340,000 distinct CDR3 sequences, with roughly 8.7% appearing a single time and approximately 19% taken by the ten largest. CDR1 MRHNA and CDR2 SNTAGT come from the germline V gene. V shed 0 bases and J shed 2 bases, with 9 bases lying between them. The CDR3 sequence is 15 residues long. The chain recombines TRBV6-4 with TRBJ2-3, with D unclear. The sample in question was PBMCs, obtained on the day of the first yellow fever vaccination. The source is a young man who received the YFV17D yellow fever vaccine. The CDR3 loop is CASSDSGYPTDTQYF. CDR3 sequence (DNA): TGTGCCAGCAGTGACTCGGGCTACCCCACAGATACGCAGTATTTT.